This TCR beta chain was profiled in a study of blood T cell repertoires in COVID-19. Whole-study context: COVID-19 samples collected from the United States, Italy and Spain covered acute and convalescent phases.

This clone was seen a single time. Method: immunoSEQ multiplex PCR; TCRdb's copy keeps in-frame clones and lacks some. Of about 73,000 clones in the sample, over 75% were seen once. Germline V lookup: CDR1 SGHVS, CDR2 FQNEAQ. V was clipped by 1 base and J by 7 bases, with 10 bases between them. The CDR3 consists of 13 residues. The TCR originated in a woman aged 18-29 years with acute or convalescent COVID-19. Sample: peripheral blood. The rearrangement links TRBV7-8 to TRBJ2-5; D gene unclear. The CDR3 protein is CASSLEPPGTQYF. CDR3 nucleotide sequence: TGTGCCAGCAGCTTAGAGCCCCCGGGGACCCAGTACTTC.